These 20 T cell receptor beta chains were sequenced from one sample in a study of T-cell memory formation after mild COVID-19. TCRdb redid the calling of the 5' RACE reads with MiXCR, one entry per CDR3 protein. The sample has tens of thousands of distinct CDR3 sequences, under 8% seen once. The specimen sequenced was PBMCs or a T cell subset sorted from them (not recorded which). All receptors derive from a man aged 18 to 30 who had mild COVID-19 (a few samples of this study predate the infection). Cell type and time point are not known.

This chain links TRBV7-7 with TRBJ2-5, with D perhaps assigned TRBD1 or TRBD2 (6 bases each). Germline CDR1 SSHAT, CDR2 FNYEAQ (reference sequence). Trimming shortened V by 7 bases and J by 2 bases, and 29 bases separated the two germline ends. The CDR3 is 19 amino acids. The CDR3 nucleotides read TGTGCCAGCACCAAGGGGGTAGCGGACATACTACTCCTGCAAGAGACCCAGTACTTC. Residues: CASTKGVADILLLQETQYF.

This clonotype was seen many times. The V and J genes are TRBV7-9 and TRBJ2-7, with D hard to call. V was cut by 3 bases and J by 7 bases, with 7 bases left in between. Per germline, CDR1 SEHNR and CDR2 FQNEAQ (reference sequence). The CDR3 covers 11 residues. The CDR3 protein is CASSLSLEQYF. CDR3 DNA sequence: TGTGCCAGCAGCTTGTCCCTAGAGCAGTACTTC.

Worth noting for this clonotype: With a much larger clone just one base away, this may be a read error. The V gene is TRBV20-1, the J gene TRBJ1-1, with D hard to call. Germline CDR1 and CDR2: DFQATT and SNEGSKA (reference sequence). The CDR3 is 13 amino acids. The germline V and J ends were trimmed by 8 bases and 1 base, with 14 bases remaining between them. CDR3 loop: CSPQDTKNTEAFF. The CDR3 nucleotides read TGCAGTCCCCAAGACACCAAGAACACTGAAGCTTTCTTT.

The rearrangement links TRBV11-2 to TRBJ1-1; no reliable D call. V was trimmed by 4 bases and J by 3 bases, leaving 9 bases between them. The length of the CDR3 is 13 residues. The germline CDR1 and CDR2 sequences are SGHAT and FQNNGV. Here the CDR3 reads CASSYRVDTEAFF. The CDR3 nucleotides read TGTGCCAGCAGCTACCGGGTCGACACTGAAGCTTTCTTT.

This clonotype was detected many times. The chain joins TRBV24-1 to TRBJ1-1, with D tentatively TRBD1 (5 bases). The V end was cut by 3 bases, the J end by 6 bases, with 10 bases between. CDR3 length: 13 amino acids. CDR1 and CDR2 (germline): KGHDR, SFDVKD. CDR3 sequence: CATSDGTHSEAFF. In nucleotides, the CDR3 is TGTGCCACCAGTGATGGGACGCACTCTGAAGCTTTCTTT.

This clonotype appeared a few times. The V call is TRBV7-2, the J call TRBJ1-2; 8 bases match TRBD1. Trimming at V came to 5 bases and at J to 6 bases, leaving 14 bases not matched to a gene. The CDR3 covers 16 residues. Per the germline V gene, CDR1 is SGHTA and CDR2 is FQGNSA. The CDR3 DNA reads as TGTGCCAGCAGCCGAAATAGCGGACAGGGCTGGGATGGCTACACCTTC. Its translation is CASSRNSGQGWDGYTF.

In its sample, this clonotype was seen many times. V gene TRBV29-1 combines with J gene TRBJ1-2, with D unclear. Germline CDR1 reads SQVTM; CDR2 reads ANQGSEA. CDR3 length: 13 residues. V was clipped by 0 bases and J by 7 bases, with 12 bases between them. The CDR3 region is CSVEEPRRGGYTF. CDR3 coding DNA: TGCAGCGTTGAAGAGCCACGCCGAGGTGGCTACACCTTC.

V is TRBV4-3 and J is TRBJ1-5; D uncertain. Per germline, CDR1 LGHNA and CDR2 YSLEER. The CDR3 extends over 11 amino acids. Trimming shortened V by 3 bases and J by 7 bases, and 4 bases separated the two germline ends. The CDR3 DNA is TGCGCCAGCAGCCAGCAGCAGCCCCAGCATTTT. It yields the protein CASSQQQPQHF.

This clonotype has ten or more counts. Here the CDR3 reads CASSPEPNTEAFF. DNA of the CDR3: TGCGCCAGCAGCCCTGAACCGAACACTGAAGCTTTCTTT. V and J are TRBV5-1 and TRBJ1-1, with D unclear. V was cut by 4 bases and J by 1 base, with 8 bases left in between. The V gene's germline CDR1 is SGHRS and CDR2 YFSETQ. This CDR3 is 13 amino acids long.

Worth noting for this clonotype: This clone may be a read error of a much larger clone one base away. The chain links TRBV5-6 to TRBJ1-5; no reliable D call. This CDR3 is built from 13 residues. The V end lost 0 bases, the J end lost 8 bases, and 9 bases lay between the germline ends. CDR1 is SGHDT, CDR2 YYEEEE, per germline. CDR3 sequence: CASSLADGKPQHF. The CDR3 nucleotides read TGTGCCAGCAGCTTGGCTGATGGTAAGCCCCAGCATTTT.

Ten or more counts support this clonotype. The rearrangement links TRBV4-3 to TRBJ1-4; a weak D match, TRBD1 (5 bases). This CDR3 has 16 amino acids. Germline V gene data show CDR1 as LGHNA and CDR2 as YSLEER. V lost 4 bases to trimming and J lost 4 bases, with 16 bases between them. The CDR3 nucleotides read TGCGCCAGCAGCCCAAACGAGGGGTCGGGTAATGAAAAACTGTTTTTT. This sequence encodes CASSPNEGSGNEKLFF.

At least ten counts were recorded for this clonotype. V and J are TRBV2 and TRBJ1-5; D not certain. CDR3 size: 11 residues. Germline V gene lookup returns CDR1 SNHLY and CDR2 FYNNEI. V was cut by 6 bases and J by 6 bases, with 6 bases left in between. CDR3 loop: CASRLIQPQHF. CDR3 bases: TGTGCCAGCAGATTGATTCAGCCCCAGCATTTT.

V and J are TRBV5-4 and TRBJ2-2; D might be TRBD1 (7 bases). CDR1 is SGHNT and CDR2 is YYREEE in the germline V gene (reference sequence). Trimming left V 5 bases short and J 3 bases short, with 14 bases between. This CDR3 is 15 amino acids long. Here the CDR3 reads CASRGGGTDTGELFF. The CDR3 nucleotides are TGTGCCAGCAGGGGAGGAGGGACAGACACCGGGGAGCTGTTTTTT.

CDR3 in amino acids: CASGIYNEQFF. For the CDR3, the DNA is TGTGCCAGCGGGATCTACAATGAGCAGTTCTTC. The rearrangement links TRBV25-1 to TRBJ2-1; D is unclear. The CDR3 is 11 amino acids. V was pared by 8 bases and J by 3 bases, with 5 bases between. The germline V gene has CDR1 MGHDK and CDR2 SYGVNS.

This clonotype has a handful of counts. This rearrangement joins TRBV12-3 or TRBV12-4 to TRBJ2-7; 12 bases agree with TRBD2. V lost 2 bases and J lost 12; bases outside the gene matches: 2. CDR3 length: 12 amino acids. CDR3: CASSLLAGGLYF. The CDR3 DNA reads as TGTGCCAGCAGTTTACTAGCGGGGGGGCTGTACTTC.

Many counts were recorded for this clonotype. The CDR3 does not end in the conserved phenylalanine or tryptophan, so this is likely a read error. This rearrangement joins TRBV23-1 to TRBJ1-1; a weak D match, TRBD1 (5 bases). TRBV23-1 is sorted into the ORF group, with uncertain function. The ends were cut back, 6 bases at V and 0 bases at J, with 8 bases in the middle. The CDR3 is 13 residues long. Here the CDR3 reads CASSREMNTEAFL. Here the CDR3 DNA reads TGCGCCAGCAGCAGGGAGATGAACACTGAAGCTTTCCTT.

This clonotype was counted ten times or more. The rearrangement links TRBV6-2 or TRBV6-3 to TRBJ1-5; 8 positions agree with TRBD1. CDR3 length: 12 residues. After removal of 10 bases from V and 5 bases from J, the junction contained 4 bases not matched to a gene. CDR1 and CDR2 from the germline V gene are MNHEY and SVGEGT. CDR3 residues: CAIQGAHQPQHF. The CDR3 DNA follows: TGTGCCATCCAGGGGGCCCATCAGCCCCAGCATTTT.

This clonotype was recorded at least ten times. This chain uses TRBV3-1 with TRBJ2-2; unclear D gene. The CDR3 contains 16 residues. Germline V gene lookup returns CDR1 LGHDT and CDR2 YNNKEL (reference sequence). Trimming removed 7 bases at V and 4 bases at J, with 19 bases between. CDR3 region: CASTLSSWGGTGELFF. CDR3 DNA sequence: TGTGCCAGCACCCTATCTTCCTGGGGTGGCACCGGGGAGCTGTTTTTT.

The rearrangement links TRBV27 to TRBJ1-2; no clear D gene. The V and J ends lost 0 bases and 6 bases respectively, with 11 bases between them. CDR1 is MNHEY and CDR2 is SMNVEV in the germline V gene (reference sequence). The CDR3 sequence is 14 residues long. DNA for the CDR3: TGTGCCAGCAGTTTATCAGGCTACAGTCATGGCTACACCTTC. This gives the protein CASSLSGYSHGYTF.

This clonotype was seen many times. The rearrangement uses TRBV14 and TRBJ2-1; D perhaps matches TRBD2 (7 bases). Germline V gives CDR1 SGHDN, CDR2 FVKESK. The CDR3 totals 17 residues. V shed 4 bases and J shed 7 bases, with 23 bases lying between them. CDR3 residues: CASSLRGPGGRGNEQFF. The CDR3, as DNA: TGTGCCAGCAGCCTAAGGGGTCCGGGGGGCCGGGGTAATGAGCAGTTCTTC.